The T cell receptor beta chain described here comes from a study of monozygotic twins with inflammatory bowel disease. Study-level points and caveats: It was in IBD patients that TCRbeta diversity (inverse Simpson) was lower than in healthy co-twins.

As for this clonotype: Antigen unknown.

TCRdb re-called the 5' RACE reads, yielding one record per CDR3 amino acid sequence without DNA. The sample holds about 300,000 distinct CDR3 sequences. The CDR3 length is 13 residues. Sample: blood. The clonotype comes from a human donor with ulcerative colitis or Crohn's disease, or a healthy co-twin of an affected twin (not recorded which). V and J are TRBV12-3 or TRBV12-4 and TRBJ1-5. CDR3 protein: CASVANSNQPQHF.